The sequence of this T cell receptor (beta chain) was determined in a study of cytomegalovirus exposure and HLA in healthy donors. On this clone itself: Its antigen is currently unknown.

V shed 0 bases and J shed 4 bases, with 11 bases lying between them. Germline V lookup: CDR1 SGDLS, CDR2 YYNGEE. There are 15 residues in the CDR3. Points from the study as a whole: The study recorded 150 to 200 TCR beta chains that were cytomegalovirus-associated.

A multiplex PCR was run with 60 Vbeta primers and 13 Jbeta primers. The data were produced by immunoSEQ multiplex PCR, yet TCRdb's version contains in-frame clones alone and is incomplete. The sample has fewer than 120,000 clones; over 65% are singletons. This TCR came from a man aged 25-45 years in good health and CMV-seropositive. The chain links TRBV9 to TRBJ1-5; possibly TRBD1 for D (5 bases). Sequenced sample: PBMCs. CDR3 protein: CASSVGQGVNQPQHF. DNA for the CDR3: TGTGCCAGCAGCGTAGGCCAGGGCGTTAATCAGCCCCAGCATTTT.